This T cell receptor beta chain is drawn from a study of T cell changes during pregnancy in multiple sclerosis. The germline V and J ends were trimmed by 2 bases and 8 bases, with 13 bases remaining between them. The CDR3 loop spans 13 amino acids. Germline CDR1 SGHNT, CDR2 YYREEE (reference sequence). Method: immunoSEQ multiplex PCR; TCRdb's copy keeps in-frame clones and lacks some. The sample lists approximately 100,000 clones, 90% to 95% occurring once. The source of this sequence is a female donor with multiple sclerosis, enrolled in a pregnancy study. The sample here was peripheral blood, taken after pregnancy. This chain connects TRBV5-4 to TRBJ1-2; TRBD1 is a possible D gene (5 bases). CDR3 coding DNA: TGTGCCAGCAGCTTAGACAGAGAATGGGGCTACACCTTC. Its protein product is CASSLDREWGYTF. Full variable domain (missing parts from reference TRBV5-4 and TRBJ1-2): ETGVTQSPTHLIKTRGQQVTLRCSSQSGHNTVSWYQQALGQGPQFIFQYYREEENGRGNFPPRFSGLQFPNYSSELNVNALELDDSALYLCASSLDREWGYTFGSGTRLTVV.